The next 18 T cell receptor beta chains were all read from a single sample in a study of blood T cells in healthy people across ages. Primers used in a second PCR of about 6 to 11 cycles were a sample-barcoded 5' primer and a J-beta primer mix. TCRdb passed the 5' RACE reads through MiXCR, listing each CDR3 protein once. The sample lists around 620,000 distinct CDR3 sequences, approximately 27% occurring once. Specimen: blood. Receptor source: a woman aged 70-85 years in good health.

This chain uses TRBV10-3 with TRBJ1-2; a possible D gene is TRBD1 (5 bases). Between the trimmed V and J ends, which lost 10 bases and 6 bases, there was a span of 21 bases. The CDR3 consists of 14 residues. The germline gives CDR1 ENHRY, CDR2 SYGVKD. This chain's CDR3 is CATLAGHQGDGYTF. The CDR3, as DNA: TGTGCCACGCTCGCCGGGCATCAAGGGGATGGCTACACCTTC.

This clonotype came up a few times. This chain links TRBV29-1 with TRBJ1-1; 7 bases are shared with TRBD1. The CDR3 loop spans 13 amino acids. Per the germline V gene, CDR1 is SQVTM and CDR2 is ANQGSEA. V dropped 3 bases and J dropped 7; count of bases not matched to a gene: 8. Written as DNA, the CDR3 is TGCAGCGTTGATAGGGACAGCTCCAATGAAGCTTTCTTT. Amino acid sequence: CSVDRDSSNEAFF.

The chain joins TRBV20-1 to TRBJ2-7; the match to TRBD1 covers 9 bases. The assigned J gene may be wrong: the sequence end matches TRBJ2-5 better. Germline assignment: CDR1 DFQATT and CDR2 SNEGSKA (reference sequence). CDR3 length: 18 amino acids. This CDR3 reads CSASPFSGQGKHSETQYF. CDR3 sequence (DNA): TGCAGTGCTAGCCCCTTTTCTGGACAGGGGAAACATTCCGAGACCCAGTACTTC.

A few counts support this clonotype. The chain employs TRBV7-3 and TRBJ1-1; TRBD1 matches 7 bases. CDR1 is SGHTA, CDR2 FQGTGA, per germline. The J segment lost 4 bases and the V segment lost 5 bases, leaving 4 bases of the junction unmatched. There are 13 residues in the CDR3. CDR3 nucleotide sequence: TGTGCCAGCAGCCCACAGGGGACCACTGAAGCTTTCTTT. This translates into CASSPQGTTEAFF. Looking up the rest from reference TRBV7-3 and TRBJ1-1 gives the full variable domain: GAGVSQTPSNKVTEKGKYVELRCDPISGHTALYWYRQSLGQGPEFLIYFQGTGAADDSGLPNDRFFAVRPEGSVSTLKIQRTERGDSAVYLCASSPQGTTEAFFGQGTRLTVV.

This clonotype was seen a few times. V and J are TRBV20-1 and TRBJ2-7; either TRBD1 or TRBD2 may supply D (5 bases each). Germline loops: CDR1 DFQATT, CDR2 SNEGSKA (reference sequence). Trimming cost V 0 bases and J 2 bases, with 8 bases left between them. CDR3 length equals 13 residues. CDR3 in amino acids: CSARDWGTYEQYF. The CDR3 DNA reads TGCAGTGCTAGAGACTGGGGGACCTACGAGCAGTACTTC.

The J gene is TRBJ2-3, the V gene TRBV6-1, with 10 bases fitting TRBD2. CDR3 length: 16 residues. The V and J ends lost 5 bases and 0 bases, in that order; junction bases with no gene match: 5. CDR1 is MNHNS, CDR2 SASEGT, per germline. CDR3 sequence: CASSNQAGGSTDTQYF. CDR3 bases: TGTGCCAGCAGTAATCAAGCGGGGGGGAGCACAGATACGCAGTATTTT.

The chain couples TRBV6-1 to TRBJ2-1, with TRBD1 identical over 7 bases. After removal of 5 bases from V and 5 bases from J, the junction contained 6 bases not matched to a gene. This CDR3 region has 14 residues. Germline values: CDR1 MNHNS, CDR2 SASEGT. The CDR3 DNA is TGTGCCAGCAGTTCAGGGGGTCGCCACAATGAGCAGTTCTTC. Protein sequence: CASSSGGRHNEQFF.

This clonotype was counted between two and nine times. CDR3 loop: CASSLQGLGADTQYF. Written as DNA, the CDR3 is TGTGCCAGCAGCCTCCAAGGACTAGGCGCAGATACGCAGTATTTT. The chain recombines TRBV7-2 with TRBJ2-3, with 7 positions matching TRBD2. Trimming cost V 5 bases and J 4 bases; bases outside gene matches: 9. This CDR3 spans 15 amino acids. In germline, CDR1 is SGHTA, CDR2 FQGNSA.

The V gene is TRBV4-2, the J gene TRBJ2-5, with a tentative D call TRBD2 (6 bases). The V end lost 0 bases, the J end lost 5 bases, and 16 bases lay between the germline ends. The CDR3 runs to 16 residues. CDR1 is LGHNA and CDR2 is YNFKEQ in the germline V gene. The CDR3 sequence: CASSQDQGGERETQYF. The CDR3 coding sequence is TGTGCCAGCAGCCAAGATCAGGGAGGCGAGAGGGAGACCCAGTACTTC.

The V call is TRBV7-8, the J call TRBJ2-6, with 9 positions matching TRBD1. The CDR3 runs to 20 residues. V lost 5 bases, J lost 4 bases, and 18 bases stayed unmatched. Germline V CDR1 and CDR2: SGHVS, FQNEAQ. The CDR3 is CASSRPTRTGARYGANVLTF. The DNA of the CDR3 is TGTGCCAGCAGCCGACCGACTAGGACAGGGGCGCGTTACGGGGCCAACGTCCTGACTTTC.

CDR3 bases: TGTGCCAGCAGCCCTGAGCCGGGGTTCGAGCAGTACTTC. Translated: CASSPEPGFEQYF. This chain uses TRBV16 with TRBJ2-7; tentatively, D is TRBD2 (5 bases). Trimming shortened V by 4 bases and J by 6 bases, and 13 bases separated the two germline ends. Germline V gene sequence: CDR1 KGHSY, CDR2 FQNENV. The CDR3 extends over 13 amino acids.

This clonotype was found a few times. The chain employs TRBV7-9 and TRBJ2-1; 14 bases align to TRBD2. The germline CDR1 and CDR2 sequences are SEHNR and FQNEAQ (reference sequence). The CDR3 extends over 16 amino acids. With V trimmed by 5 bases and J by 7 bases, 7 bases remained unmatched. In DNA form, the CDR3 reads TGTGCCAGCAGCGCCCGGACTAGCGGGGGGACGAATGAGCAGTTCTTC. Protein sequence: CASSARTSGGTNEQFF.

This clonotype has just a few counts. The J gene is TRBJ1-1, the V gene TRBV7-2; D not resolved. Trimming took off 4 bases at V and 1 base at J, with 16 bases between the two ends. This CDR3 spans 16 amino acids. Germline V gives CDR1 SGHTA, CDR2 FQGNSA. The CDR3 nucleotides are TGTGCCAGCAGCTATAGACCCCCTACGGGGAACACTGAAGCTTTCTTT. Translating gives CASSYRPPTGNTEAFF.

The chain links TRBV7-2 to TRBJ2-6; 7 bases agree with TRBD1. With 7 bases clipped from V and 2 bases from J, the junction kept 5 bases outside the gene matches. Germline CDR1 is SGHTA and CDR2 is FQGNSA. The CDR3 length is 15 residues. Written as DNA, the CDR3 is TGTGCCAGCAACGTAGGGGGCGCTGGGGCCAACGTCCTGACTTTC. This translates into CASNVGGAGANVLTF. The full variable domain, with the rest looked up from reference TRBV7-2 and TRBJ2-6, is GAGVSQSPSNKVTEKGKDVELRCDPISGHTALYWYRQSLGQGLEFLIYFQGNSAPDKSGLPSDRFSAERTGGSVSTLTIQRTQQEDSAVYLCASNVGGAGANVLTFGAGSRLTVL.

The J gene is TRBJ2-2, the V gene TRBV7-2; D gene unclear. CDR3 length: 15 amino acids. Deletions cut 5 bases from V and 4 bases from J, with 14 bases between. Germline loops: CDR1 SGHTA, CDR2 FQGNSA. As DNA, the CDR3 is TGTGCCAGCAGCCTTCGTCCGCGGTTCACCGGGGAGCTGTTTTTT. As protein: CASSLRPRFTGELFF.

The table lists this clonotype with a few counts. V and J are TRBV5-1 and TRBJ2-5; D perhaps matches TRBD1 (6 bases). The J call is doubtful: the DNA matches TRBJ2-7 better. CDR1 is SGHRS, CDR2 YFSETQ, per germline. The CDR3 runs 14 residues. The CDR3 nucleotides are TGCGCCAGCAGCAAAGAATTACAGGGTTACGAGCAGTACTTC. Its protein product is CASSKELQGYEQYF.

This clonotype has more than one count but fewer than ten. The chain joins TRBV6-4 to TRBJ1-4; TRBD1 might be the D (5 bases). The V end lost 4 bases, the J end lost 5 bases, and 11 bases lay between the germline ends. CDR1 and CDR2 from the germline V gene are MRHNA and SNTAGT. CDR3 length equals 14 residues. The CDR3 bases are TGTGCCAGCAGTGCGGGGCGCGGGAATGAAAAACTGTTTTTT. This encodes CASSAGRGNEKLFF.

CDR3 nucleotides: TGCAGTGCTAGAGATGTCAGGTTTAATGAAAAACTGTTTTTT. Amino acid sequence: CSARDVRFNEKLFF. The V gene is TRBV20-1, the J gene TRBJ1-4; D is unresolved. Germline V CDR1 and CDR2: DFQATT, SNEGSKA (reference sequence). Trimming took 0 bases from V and 4 from J, leaving 9 bases between them. This CDR3 comprises 14 residues.